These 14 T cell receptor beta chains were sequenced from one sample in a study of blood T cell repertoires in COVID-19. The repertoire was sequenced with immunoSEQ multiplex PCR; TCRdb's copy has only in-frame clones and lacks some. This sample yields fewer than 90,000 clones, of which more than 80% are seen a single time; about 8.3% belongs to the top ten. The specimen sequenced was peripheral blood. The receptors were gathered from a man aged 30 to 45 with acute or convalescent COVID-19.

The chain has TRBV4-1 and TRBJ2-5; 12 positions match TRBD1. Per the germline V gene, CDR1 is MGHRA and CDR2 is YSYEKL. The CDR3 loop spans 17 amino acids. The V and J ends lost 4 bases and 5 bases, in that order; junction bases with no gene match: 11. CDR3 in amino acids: CASSPGSGTGGQETQYF. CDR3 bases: TGCGCCAGCAGCCCTGGAAGCGGGACAGGGGGCCAGGAGACCCAGTACTTC.

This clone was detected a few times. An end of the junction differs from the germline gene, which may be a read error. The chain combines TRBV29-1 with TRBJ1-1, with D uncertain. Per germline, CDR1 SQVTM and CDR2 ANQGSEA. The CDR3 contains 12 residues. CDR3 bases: TGCAGCGTGGCAGGCGGGAACGCTGAAGCTTTCTTT. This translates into CSVAGGNAEAFF.

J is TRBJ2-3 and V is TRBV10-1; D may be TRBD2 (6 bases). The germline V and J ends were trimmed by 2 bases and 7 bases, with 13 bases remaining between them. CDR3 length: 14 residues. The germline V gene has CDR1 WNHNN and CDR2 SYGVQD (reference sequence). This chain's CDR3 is CASSEPTGLNTQYF. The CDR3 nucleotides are TGCGCCAGCAGTGAGCCGACGGGACTGAATACGCAGTATTTT.

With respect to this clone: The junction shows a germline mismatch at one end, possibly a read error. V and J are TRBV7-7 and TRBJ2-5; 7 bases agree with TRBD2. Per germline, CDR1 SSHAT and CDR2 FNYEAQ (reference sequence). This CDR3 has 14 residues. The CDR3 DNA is TGTGCTAGCAGCCGAAGCGGGGTACAAGAGACCCAGTACTTC. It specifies CASSRSGVQETQYF.

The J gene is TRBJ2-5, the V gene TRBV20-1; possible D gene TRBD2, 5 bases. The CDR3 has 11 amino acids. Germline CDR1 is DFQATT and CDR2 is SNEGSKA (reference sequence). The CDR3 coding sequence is TGCACCGGGAAGGGTTGGGAGACCCAGTACTTC. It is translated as CTGKGWETQYF.

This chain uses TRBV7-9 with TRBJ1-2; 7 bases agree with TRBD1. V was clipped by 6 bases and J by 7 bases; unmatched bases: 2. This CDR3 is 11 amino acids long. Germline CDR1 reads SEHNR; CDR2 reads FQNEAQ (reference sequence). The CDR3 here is CASSRQGGYTF. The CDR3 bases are TGTGCCAGCAGTCGACAGGGTGGCTACACCTTC.

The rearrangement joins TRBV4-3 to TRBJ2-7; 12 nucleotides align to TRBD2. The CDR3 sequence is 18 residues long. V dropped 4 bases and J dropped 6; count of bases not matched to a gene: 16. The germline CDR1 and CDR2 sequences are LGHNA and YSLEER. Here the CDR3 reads CASSPGTGVLAGGFEQYF. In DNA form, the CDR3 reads TGCGCCAGCAGCCCCGGGACAGGGGTACTAGCGGGAGGTTTCGAGCAGTACTTC.

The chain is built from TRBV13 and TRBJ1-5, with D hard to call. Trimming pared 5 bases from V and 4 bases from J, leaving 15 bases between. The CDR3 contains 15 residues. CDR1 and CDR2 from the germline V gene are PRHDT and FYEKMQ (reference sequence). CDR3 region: CASSLIPGGNQPQHF. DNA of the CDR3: TGTGCCAGCAGCCTCATTCCGGGAGGGAATCAGCCCCAGCATTTT.

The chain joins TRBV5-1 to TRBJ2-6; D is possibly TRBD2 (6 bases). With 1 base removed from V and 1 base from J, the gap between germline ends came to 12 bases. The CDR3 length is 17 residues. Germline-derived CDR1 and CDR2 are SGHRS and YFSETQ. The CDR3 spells CASSLNPRESGANVLTF. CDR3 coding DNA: TGCGCCAGCAGCTTGAATCCCCGGGAGTCTGGGGCCAACGTCCTGACTTTC.

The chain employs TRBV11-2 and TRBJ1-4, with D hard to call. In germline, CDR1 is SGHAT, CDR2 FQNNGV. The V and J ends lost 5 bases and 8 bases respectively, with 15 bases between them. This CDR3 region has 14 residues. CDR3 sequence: CASSPRLGEEKLFF. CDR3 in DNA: TGTGCCAGCAGCCCGCGGTTAGGTGAAGAAAAACTGTTTTTT.

The CDR3 nucleotides are TGTGCCAGCAGCTTTCGTCAAATTCAGGGGGAAACCGGGGAGCTGTTTTTT. It codes for CASSFRQIQGETGELFF. The chain uses TRBV7-8 and TRBJ2-2, with TRBD1 matching 7 bases. Trimming removed 3 bases from V and 5 bases from J; junction bases left unmatched: 12. The CDR3 sequence is 17 residues long. Germline CDR1 and CDR2: SGHVS and FQNEAQ.

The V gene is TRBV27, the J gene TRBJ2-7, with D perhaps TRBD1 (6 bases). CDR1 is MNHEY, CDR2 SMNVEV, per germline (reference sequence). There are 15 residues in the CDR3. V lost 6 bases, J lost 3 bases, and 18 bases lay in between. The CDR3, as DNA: TGTGCCAGCAGGCTACGTCACAGGGTTCACTACGAGCAGTACTTC. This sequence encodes CASRLRHRVHYEQYF.

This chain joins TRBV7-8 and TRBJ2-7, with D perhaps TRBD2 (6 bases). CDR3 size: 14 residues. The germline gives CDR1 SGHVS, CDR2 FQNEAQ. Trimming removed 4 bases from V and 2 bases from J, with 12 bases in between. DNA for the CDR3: TGTGCCAGCAGCTCTAGCGTGACGACCTACGAGCAGTACTTC. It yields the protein CASSSSVTTYEQYF.

This CDR3 is CASSRGLGDEQFF. CDR3 nucleotides: TGCGCCAGCAGCCGTGGACTAGGGGATGAGCAGTTCTTC. The chain employs TRBV4-3 and TRBJ2-1; 7 bases fit TRBD2. Germline CDR1 and CDR2: LGHNA and YSLEER. The CDR3 length is 13 residues. V lost 4 bases, J lost 8 bases, and 5 bases stayed unmatched.